This T cell receptor (beta chain) was identified during a study of monozygotic twins with inflammatory bowel disease (dated by TCRdb to about 2019). Study-level background: The full study comprised 28 monozygotic twin pairs: nine German pairs (four IBD-concordant, five IBD-discordant) and 19 IBD-discordant Danish pairs. Disease-associated traits were sought mainly through comparisons between IBD patients and their genetically identical healthy co-twins within discordant pairs. Each individual had, on average, about 151 000 unique TCRalpha sequences and 181 000 unique TCRbeta sequences available for analysis. Summary of the overall study and its limitations: Repertoire similarity did not differ between concordant and discordant twins, which could be due to limited statistical power. No single strong signal or clonotype linked to IBD turned up in the results, so the idea that one exists was not supported. Different T cell subtypes could not be distinguished in the analysis. Background noise and inter-individual variability may have been introduced into the repertoires by the differing immunosuppressive treatments among patients. IBD patients shared fewer clonotypes with other individuals than healthy twins did, most markedly in patients showing signs of disease activity. IBD patients had lower TCRbeta repertoire diversity, measured by the inverse Simpson index, than their healthy co-twins.

Counted from cysteine to phenylalanine, this CDR3 has 17 amino acids. DNA is not recorded here. From the germline V gene, CDR1 is SGHRS and CDR2 is YFSETQ. In the case of this clonotype: Its antigen is unknown.

Library preparation was by 5' RACE. Each TCR library was prepared from around 3,400 ng of total RNA. For each sample, cDNA synthesis with SMARTScribe reverse transcriptase was split into eight separate reactions. During cDNA synthesis, template switching was used to introduce unique molecular identifiers that contained a 6-nucleotide sample barcode. TCRalpha and TCRbeta cDNA was amplified in two nested PCRs of around 15 and 10 cycles, and bead purification was carried out after each PCR. Before amplification, cDNA was treated with uracil DNA-glycosylase and purified using the QIAquick PCR purification kit. The second PCR added Illumina TruSeq-compatible adapters along with sample-specific barcodes. TapeStation and Qubit were used to check library quality and concentration, and roughly 4.9 ng of each library was pooled. Sequencing of the pooled libraries was done on an Illumina HiSeq2500 single-index Rapid Run using custom sequencing primers and 2 x 100 bp reads. The authors processed their data as follows. PCR and sequencing errors were corrected by UMI-based consensus assembly using MiGEC version 1.2.6. MiXCR version 2.1.1 was used for V(D)J alignment, clonotype assembly and CDR3 extraction. To normalise gene usage, clonotype sharing and MAIT/NKT TCR abundance, the top 1000, 10 000 and 20 000 clonotypes in each sample were analysed. Diversity was computed as the inverse Simpson index with the vegan R package after downsampling to 27 000 UMIs. Paired Mann-Whitney U tests were applied to discordant twin pairs, and Benjamini-Hochberg correction was used for multiple testing. TCRdb reanalyzed the reads, keeping one entry per CDR3 protein sequence and omitting DNA. V and J calls and clone size were set by TCRdb, not the authors. The record for this sample contains approximately 400,000 distinct CDR3 sequences. The top ten clonotypes cover around 2.4% of the sample.

From each donor, a roughly 2.5 ml peripheral blood sample was drawn into PAXgene tubes and stored at -80 degrees C. Without any T cell sorting, total RNA was extracted from whole blood using the PAXgene blood miRNA kit on an automated QIAcube. Peripheral blood from monozygotic twin pairs, either concordant or discordant for inflammatory bowel disease, underwent deep TCRalpha and TCRbeta repertoire profiling that used unique molecular barcoding. Smoking habits were recorded for all twin pairs, and individuals were classified as current, former or never smokers. The sequencing sample was made of blood. This sequence uses TRBV5-1 and TRBJ2-7; TCRdb's D call of TRBD2 is untestable without DNA. The sequence was obtained from a human donor with ulcerative colitis or Crohn's disease, or a healthy co-twin of an affected twin (not recorded which). The CDR3 region reads CASSLGLAGTSYVKQYF.